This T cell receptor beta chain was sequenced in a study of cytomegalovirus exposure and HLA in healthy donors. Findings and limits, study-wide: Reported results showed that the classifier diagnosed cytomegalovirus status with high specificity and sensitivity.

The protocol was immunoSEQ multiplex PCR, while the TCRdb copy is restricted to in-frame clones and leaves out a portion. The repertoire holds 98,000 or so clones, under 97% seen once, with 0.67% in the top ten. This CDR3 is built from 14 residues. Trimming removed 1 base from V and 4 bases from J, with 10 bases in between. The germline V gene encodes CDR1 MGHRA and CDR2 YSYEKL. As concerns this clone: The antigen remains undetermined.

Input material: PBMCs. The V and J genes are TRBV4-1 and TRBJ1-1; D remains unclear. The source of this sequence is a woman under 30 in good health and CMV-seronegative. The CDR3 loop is CASSQVPGGTEAFF. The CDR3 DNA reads TGCGCCAGCAGCCAAGTTCCGGGTGGCACTGAAGCTTTCTTT.